One and the same sample provided the 2 T cell receptor beta chains below, sequenced in a study of T cells expressing NK-cell markers. For each CDR3 protein, TCRdb gives one entry from its re-call of the 5' RACE reads, without DNA. Found here are 300,000 or so distinct CDR3 sequences; the top ten clones hold more than 3.5%. Sequencing input: blood T cells: a sorted CD56 or NKG2C T cell subset, CD4+ or CD8+ T cells, or bulk PBMC T cells (not recorded which). All receptors come from a woman aged 18 to 69 in good health.

The CDR3 region is CASTQGTGTQYTDTQYF. The rearrangement joins TRBV4-1 to TRBJ2-3; the D gene TCRdb calls, TRBD2, cannot be checked with no DNA. Germline CDR1 reads MGHRA; CDR2 reads YSYEKL. This CDR3 is built from 17 residues.

The chain has TRBV4-1 and TRBJ1-5. The CDR3 has 15 amino acids. Germline V CDR1 and CDR2: MGHRA, YSYEKL. The CDR3 spells CASSPIVWGNQPQHF.